Each of the 11 T cell receptor beta chains below was sequenced from the same sample in a study of blood T cells in healthy people across ages. A second PCR of about 7 to 11 cycles used a sample-barcoded 5' primer and a J-beta primer mix. Each CDR3 protein is one row after TCRdb ran MiXCR on the 5' RACE reads. The sample lists hundreds of thousands of distinct CDR3 sequences, roughly 53% occurring once. The sample was blood. Every receptor here comes from a man aged 55-75 years in good health.

This clonotype was detected only a few times. This chain connects TRBV2 to TRBJ2-1, with D perhaps matching TRBD1 (6 bases). Germline V gene sequence: CDR1 SNHLY, CDR2 FYNNEI. Trimming stripped 6 bases from V and 5 bases from J, with 14 bases between. This CDR3 is 14 amino acids long. CDR3 amino acids: CASRTDRYNNEQFF. The CDR3 DNA is TGTGCCAGCAGAACCGACAGGTACAACAATGAGCAGTTCTTC. The full variable domain, in which reference TRBV2 and TRBJ2-1 provide the parts outside the CDR3, is EPEVTQTPSHQVTQMGQEVILRCVPISNHLYFYWYRQILGQKVEFLVSFYNNEISEKSEIFDDQFSVERPDGSNFTLKIRSTKLEDSAMYFCASRTDRYNNEQFFGPGTRLTVL.

The DNA for the CDR3 is TGTGCCACCAGCCCCGGACCGCCCGGGGAGACCCAGTACTTC. Protein product: CATSPGPPGETQYF. The chain recombines TRBV15 with TRBJ2-5; D is undetermined. CDR3 length: 14 amino acids. Trimming left V 5 bases short and J 5 bases short, with 15 bases between. CDR1 LNHNV and CDR2 YYDKDF come from the germline V gene (reference sequence).

This clonotype was seen more than once but under ten times. This chain joins TRBV29-1 and TRBJ1-4; TRBD1 agrees at 7 bases. Trimming at V came to 4 bases and at J to 3 bases, leaving 2 bases not matched to a gene. CDR1 is SQVTM, CDR2 ANQGSEA, per germline. The CDR3 sequence is 13 residues long. The CDR3: CSVGTGSNEKLFF. CDR3 DNA sequence: TGCAGCGTTGGGACAGGATCTAATGAAAAACTGTTTTTT.

This clonotype was observed a handful of times. The chain carries TRBV5-1 and TRBJ2-5; D might be TRBD2 (6 bases). The CDR3 is 16 residues long. Deletions cut 0 bases from V and 1 base from J, with 13 bases between. CDR1 is SGHRS, CDR2 YFSETQ, per germline. This CDR3 reads CASSLAAGTLQETQYF. CDR3 sequence (DNA): TGCGCCAGCAGCTTGGCCGCCGGGACTCTCCAAGAGACCCAGTACTTC.

V gene TRBV7-6 combines with J gene TRBJ2-7, with a possible D match to TRBD2 (7 bases). TRBJ2-1 matches the DNA end more closely, so the J call is doubtful. This CDR3 is 15 amino acids long. CDR1 and CDR2 (germline): SGHVS, FNYEAQ. The DNA of the CDR3 is TGTGCCAGCAGCTTAGCGGGGGGGGCTTGGGATGAGCAGTTCTTC. It yields the protein CASSLAGGAWDEQFF.

The chain employs TRBV5-5 and TRBJ2-1, with 7 bases matching TRBD1. The closer fit of TRBJ2-7 to the DNA end suggests the J call may be wrong. Per the germline V gene, CDR1 is SGHKS and CDR2 is YYEKEE (reference sequence). There are 14 residues in the CDR3. CDR3 in amino acids: CASSSLTGLNEQYF. In nucleotides, the CDR3 is TGTGCCAGCAGCTCCCTGACAGGGCTCAATGAGCAGTACTTC.

V usage is TRBV5-4 and J usage is TRBJ2-5; tentatively, D is TRBD1 or TRBD2 (5 bases each). The J call may be incorrect, as the DNA end agrees better with TRBJ2-7. CDR1 and CDR2 (germline): SGHNT, YYREEE (reference sequence). This CDR3 comprises 16 residues. In DNA, the CDR3 is TGTGCCAGCAGCTTGGCCAGCCGGGGCATCGGGTACGAGCAGTACTTC. Its translation: CASSLASRGIGYEQYF.

This clonotype was seen only a few times. The chain employs TRBV3-1 and TRBJ2-4; TRBD2 aligns across 7 bases. Germline values: CDR1 LGHDT, CDR2 YNNKEL (reference sequence). The CDR3 loop spans 15 amino acids. The J segment lost 7 bases and the V segment lost 3 bases, leaving 9 bases of the junction unmatched. CDR3 DNA: TGTGCCAGCAGCCAGGGGGGGACCCTGTCGAACATTCAGTACTTC. Translating gives CASSQGGTLSNIQYF.

The V call is TRBV29-1, the J call TRBJ1-1; 7 nucleotides line up with TRBD1. The CDR3 covers 13 residues. Trimming cost V 7 bases and J 0 bases; bases outside gene matches: 5. Per the germline V gene, CDR1 is SQVTM and CDR2 is ANQGSEA. CDR3 sequence (DNA): TGCAGCGCGGGACAGACCTTGAACACTGAAGCTTTCTTT. Residues: CSAGQTLNTEAFF.

This clonotype was seen a single time. The chain is built from TRBV5-1 and TRBJ2-1; maybe TRBD2 (6 bases). This CDR3 is 13 amino acids long. The germline CDR1 and CDR2 sequences are SGHRS and YFSETQ. Between the trimmed V and J ends, which lost 2 bases and 7 bases, there was a span of 10 bases. The CDR3 DNA follows: TGCGCCAGCAGCTTCCCACGGGGGAATGAGCAGTTCTTC. Translation gives CASSFPRGNEQFF.

This chain uses TRBV10-3 with TRBJ1-2, with 7 bases fitting TRBD1. Germline CDR1 reads ENHRY; CDR2 reads SYGVKD. This CDR3 contains 14 residues. The junction had 4 bases not matched to a gene; V was cut back by 4 bases and J by 2 bases. The CDR3 loop is CAISAGTENYGYTF. CDR3 sequence (DNA): TGTGCCATCAGTGCCGGGACAGAAAACTATGGCTACACCTTC.